The rows below give T cell receptor beta chains drawn from one sample of a study of shared clonotypes between healthy human individuals. Profiled with immunoSEQ multiplex PCR; TCRdb holds only in-frame clones, not every one. The table shows 900,000 to 1,200,000 clones, with 78% occurring only once. Sequencing used memory CD4+ T cells from PBMCs. The receptors here all came from a man in his late teens or twenties in good health. Some clones in this sample may be carry-over from other donors' samples. CDR3s include the opening cysteine and the closing phenylalanine or tryptophan. A D gene is named only where the DNA matches it firmly. Clone size appears in some rows only: once, few, many, or a class for an expanded clone.

D gene,J gene,clone size,V gene,CDR3 DNA,CDR3 protein
-,TRBJ2-7,-,TRBV7-9,TGTGCCAGTAGCTTCGGCGGGACCCTATACGAGCAGTACTTC,CASSFGGTLYEQYF
-,TRBJ2-1,-,TRBV25-1,TGTGCCAGCAGTTTCCGGGATTCGTGGCTTTCCAATGAGCAGTTCTTC,CASSFRDSWLSNEQFF
-,TRBJ2-2,-,TRBV4-1,TGCGCCAGCAGTCAAGACAGGAACTCGAACACCGGGGAGCTGTTTTTT,CASSQDRNSNTGELFF
TRBD1,TRBJ1-4,-,TRBV5-6,TGTGCCAGCAGGTTAGGGGGCGCATCTAATGAAAAACTGTTTTTT,CASRLGGASNEKLFF
-,TRBJ2-6,-,TRBV15,TGTGCCACTGGGGCGGGACAGCACTCTGGGGCCAACGTCCTGACTTTC,CATGAGQHSGANVLTF
-,TRBJ2-6,-,TRBV5-1,TGCGCCAGCGGGTATGGACTTCGCCCTGGGGCCAACGTCCTGACTTTC,CASGYGLRPGANVLTF
-,TRBJ2-7,-,TRBV11-3,TGTGCCAGCAGCTTCGGGGCGGGCTACGAGCAGTACTTC,CASSFGAGYEQYF
-,TRBJ2-5,-,TRBV2,TGTGCCAGCAGTAGTAGGGGTCAAGAGACCCAGTACTTC,CASSSRGQETQYF
-,TRBJ2-1,-,TRBV6-1,TGTGCCGCATACAGCAGAGGGGGTTTAGGAAATGAGCAGTTCTTC,CAAYSRGGLGNEQFF
TRBD1,TRBJ1-2,many,TRBV6-1,TGTGCCAGCGGGGGACAGGGGAACTATGGCTACACCTTC,CASGGQGNYGYTF
TRBD1,TRBJ2-1,-,TRBV7-2,TGTGCCAGCAGCCAGACAACAGGGGGCAATGAGCAGTTCTTC,CASSQTTGGNEQFF
-,TRBJ2-7,-,TRBV27,TGTGCCAGCAGTTTATCGGTCACGGAAAGCTCCTACGAGCAGTACTTC,CASSLSVTESSYEQYF
-,TRBJ2-3,-,TRBV14,TGTGCCAGCACTTCACGAGAGGCGGCGTACACAGATACGCAGTATTTT,CASTSREAAYTDTQYF
-,TRBJ2-5,few,TRBV7-8,TGTGCCAGCGGCTCCCTTATCCGGGAGACCCAGTACTTC,CASGSLIRETQYF
TRBD1,TRBJ2-3,once,TRBV5-1,TGCGCCAGCAGCCCGGGACAGGGAACAGATACGCAGTATTTT,CASSPGQGTDTQYF
-,TRBJ2-2,-,TRBV5-1,TGCGCCAGCAGCTTCCGGCAGGGCAACACCGGGGAGCTGTTTTTT,CASSFRQGNTGELFF
TRBD1,TRBJ2-5,few,TRBV28,TGTGCCATCACGCCGGGACAGGTGGGGGAGACCCAGTACTTC,CAITPGQVGETQYF
-,TRBJ1-3,-,TRBV30,TGTGCCTGGAGTCATGGAGGAAACACCATATATTTT,CAWSHGGNTIYF
-,TRBJ2-5,once,TRBV9,TGTGCCAGCAGCGTAAGACAGGATCTTCGACAAGAGACCCAGTACTTC,CASSVRQDLRQETQYF
-,TRBJ1-5,few,TRBV27,TGTGCCGCACTGATGGGGATAGATCAGCCCCAGCATTTT,CAALMGIDQPQHF
-,TRBJ2-7,-,TRBV18,TGTGCCAGCTCACCGCTAGGGTCCCCCTACGAGCAGTACTTC,CASSPLGSPYEQYF
TRBD2,TRBJ2-7,-,TRBV18,TGTGCCAGCCGGGGACTAACCTACGAGCAGTACTTC,CASRGLTYEQYF
-,TRBJ1-2,-,TRBV27,TGTGCCAGCACCTTGCATAGGGGTGTCGATGGCTACACCTTC,CASTLHRGVDGYTF
-,TRBJ1-5,few,TRBV28,TGTGCCAGCACTCCAGAGAGAGGACAGAATCAGCCCCAGCATTTT,CASTPERGQNQPQHF
-,TRBJ2-7,-,TRBV28,TGTGCCAGCAGTTTGGATAGGGACTACGAGCAGTACTTC,CASSLDRDYEQYF
TRBD1,TRBJ2-1,-,TRBV5-4,TGTGCCAGCAGCTTTCTGACAGGGGGTGGAGGTGAGCAGTTCTTC,CASSFLTGGGGEQFF
-,TRBJ2-3,-,TRBV7-2,TGTGCCAGCAGCTTGGGACTGTCCACAGATACGCAGTATTTT,CASSLGLSTDTQYF
TRBD1,TRBJ2-1,-,TRBV10-3,TGTGCCATCAGTGGGATAGCAGGGGGCGATAGGAATGAGCAGTTCTTC,CAISGIAGGDRNEQFF
-,TRBJ1-4,-,TRBV7-9,TGTGCCAGCAGCGCGACACCTGGGGGTGAAAAACTGTTTTTT,CASSATPGGEKLFF
-,TRBJ2-2,-,TRBV9,-,CASSGALRAGELFF
TRBD1,TRBJ1-2,-,TRBV28,TGTGCCAGCAGTACACCCACAGGGGTCCCATTCTATGGCTACACCTTC,CASSTPTGVPFYGYTF
TRBD2,TRBJ2-3,-,TRBV2,TGTGCCAGCAGATTACTAGCGGGAGGGGGAGATACGCAGTATTTT,CASRLLAGGGDTQYF
-,TRBJ1-1,-,TRBV28,TGTGCCAGCAGTTTAGATGGGGGGAGGAGGGCTTTCTTT,CASSLDGGRRAFF
-,TRBJ1-3,-,TRBV28,TGTGCCAGCAGGTCCAGGGAAGGAGGAAACACCATATATTTT,CASRSREGGNTIYF
-,TRBJ1-5,-,TRBV5-5,TGTGCCAGCAGCCTGGGGGAGCGGCCCCAGCATTTT,CASSLGERPQHF
-,TRBJ1-2,-,TRBV6-1,TGTGCCAGCAGTGCGGGACATGGGGGGACTGGCTACACCTTC,CASSAGHGGTGYTF
-,TRBJ1-5,-,TRBV25-1,TGTGCCAGCAGTGCCCCGGATCAGCCCCAGCATTTT,CASSAPDQPQHF
TRBD2,TRBJ2-7,-,TRBV5-4,TGTGCCAGCAGCGAGGGACTAGCTTCCTACGAGCAGTACTTC,CASSEGLASYEQYF
TRBD1,TRBJ1-5,-,TRBV18,TGTGCCAGCTCACTTACAGGGGGCGGTGATCAGCCCCAGCATTTT,CASSLTGGGDQPQHF
TRBD1,TRBJ1-4,-,TRBV4-1,TGCGCCAGCAGCCAAGCCGACAGGGACGGTGAAAAACTGTTTTTT,CASSQADRDGEKLFF
TRBD2,TRBJ2-7,few,TRBV13,TGTGCCAGCAGCTTAGTAGCGGGAGGGCCCCGCCACGAGCAGTACTTC,CASSLVAGGPRHEQYF
TRBD1,TRBJ1-3,-,TRBV28,TGTGCCAGCAGTTTATTTAACTTCCCAGGGGGGCAGGGGTATGGAAACACCATATATTTT,CASSLFNFPGGQGYGNTIYF